This TCR beta chain was sequenced for a study of cytomegalovirus exposure and HLA in healthy donors. CDR3 length equals 14 residues. The V gene end was trimmed by 5 bases and the J gene end by 3 bases; junction bases not matched to a gene: 6. Germline V gene sequence: CDR1 SGHTA, CDR2 FQGNSA. Comment on this clone: Its antigen remains unknown.

Researchers ran the PCR with 60 Vbeta and 13 Jbeta primers. The data were produced by immunoSEQ multiplex PCR, yet TCRdb's version contains in-frame clones alone and is incomplete. This table has some 100,000 clones, approximately 74% appearing once. General study points: The only immune exposure information that was available was CMV serostatus. Cytomegalovirus association was assigned to some 160 TCR beta chains.

The sequencing input was PBMCs. The chain recombines TRBV7-2 with TRBJ1-2, with 7 bases lining up with TRBD1. This clonotype was obtained from a female donor in good health and CMV-seropositive. The CDR3 here is CASSPGTVDYGYTF. CDR3 nucleotide sequence: TGTGCCAGCAGCCCCGGGACAGTTGACTATGGCTACACCTTC.